Listed below are T cell receptor beta chains from one sample, sequenced in a study of blood T cells in healthy people across ages. TCRdb itself ran the 5' RACE reads through MiXCR, one entry per CDR3 protein. The sample lists more than 750,000 distinct CDR3 sequences, roughly 29% occurring once. Separately, the same data were catalogued under a study of T cells of mothers and their children.

Specimen: blood. The receptors originated from a woman in her thirties or forties in good health. Both conserved end residues are part of each CDR3. For some rows the clone size is stated as once, few or many, or as a class when expanded; others skip it.

abundance | v_gene | CDR3aa
few | TRBV5-1 | CASSLVGQGAGNEQFF
NA | TRBV29-1 | CSVEDQDPYEQFF
many | TRBV20-1 | CSARRNDRAGAGGYTF
NA | TRBV6-5 | CASSYSRDSTQSSYNEQFF
few | TRBV6-5 | CASSYSGSPTSADTQYF
many | TRBV11-2 | CASSFQDTEAFF
many | TRBV20-1 | CSARDRSFGEQYF
few | TRBV10-3 | CAISDGAGTGRVETQYF
few | TRBV5-5 | CATTRDGDFYNEQFF
NA | TRBV7-9 | CASSDRWTDYAGYTF
few | TRBV6-6 | CASRFRDRGNTEAFF
NA | TRBV5-1 | CASTTGGEQYF
many | TRBV27 | CASSSLSVMKTQYF
many | TRBV5-1 | CASRGEQYF
few | TRBV3-1 | CASSQLQGYEQYF
many | TRBV20-1 | CSARSRGGLTYEQYF
many | TRBV18 | CASSPGSSGANVLTF
NA | TRBV18 | CASSPPFSGGWGEQYF
NA | TRBV5-1 | CASSMSEQGADEQFF
many | TRBV27 | CASSPRDTYREKLFF
many | TRBV29-1 | CSIPSGRETQYF
NA | TRBV7-9 | CASSTGDGISGNTIYF
few | TRBV7-2 | CASSLNTQYF
many | TRBV12-3/TRBV12-4 | CASSLSILVPFYEQYF
few | TRBV3-1 | CASSQGALAVPYEQYF
NA | TRBV9 | CASSVGETDTQYF
NA | TRBV7-9 | CASSPTGARRFGQFF
many | TRBV18 | CASSEGRDGYTF